One TCR beta chain is described in this entry. What it recognizes is unknown. V shed 4 bases and J 6 bases; nucleotides not matched to a gene: 6. Germline assignment: CDR1 SGHNT and CDR2 YYREEE (reference sequence). The CDR3 is made up of 14 amino acids. The data are from a study of early T cells in non-severe SARS-CoV-2 infection. Whole-study findings and limits: Comparison of clonotypes with VDJdb favored anti-spike CD8 responses while missing private and CD4 specificities.

Unique molecular identifiers were affixed to single, distinct cDNA molecules. TCRdb used MiXCR to reprocess the 5' RACE reads, holding one entry per CDR3 protein. This sample has about 34,000 distinct CDR3 sequences, with 5% to 6.5% found just once. Sequences were obtained from whole blood. This TCR derives from an adult who was a healthcare worker with PCR-confirmed SARS-CoV-2 infection or an uninfected control (not recorded which). The chain carries TRBV5-4 and TRBJ1-4; TRBD1 aligns across 7 bases. The CDR3 sequence is CASSRQGSDEKLFF. DNA for the CDR3: TGTGCCAGCAGCAGACAGGGAAGTGATGAAAAACTGTTTTTT.